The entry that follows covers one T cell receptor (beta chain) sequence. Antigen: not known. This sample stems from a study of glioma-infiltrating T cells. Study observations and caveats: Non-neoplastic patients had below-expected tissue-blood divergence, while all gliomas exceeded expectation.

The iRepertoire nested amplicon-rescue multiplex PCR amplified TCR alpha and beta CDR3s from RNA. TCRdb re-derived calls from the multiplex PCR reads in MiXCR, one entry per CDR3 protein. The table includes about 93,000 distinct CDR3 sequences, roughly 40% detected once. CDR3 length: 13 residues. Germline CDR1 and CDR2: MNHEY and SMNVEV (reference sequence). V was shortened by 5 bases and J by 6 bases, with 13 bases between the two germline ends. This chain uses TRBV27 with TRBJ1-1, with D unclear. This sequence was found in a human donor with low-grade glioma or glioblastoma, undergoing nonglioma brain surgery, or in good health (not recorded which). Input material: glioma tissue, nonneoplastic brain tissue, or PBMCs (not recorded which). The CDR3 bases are TGTGCCAGCAGTCTCAGTTTAGCCGCTGAAGCTTTCTTT. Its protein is CASSLSLAAEAFF.